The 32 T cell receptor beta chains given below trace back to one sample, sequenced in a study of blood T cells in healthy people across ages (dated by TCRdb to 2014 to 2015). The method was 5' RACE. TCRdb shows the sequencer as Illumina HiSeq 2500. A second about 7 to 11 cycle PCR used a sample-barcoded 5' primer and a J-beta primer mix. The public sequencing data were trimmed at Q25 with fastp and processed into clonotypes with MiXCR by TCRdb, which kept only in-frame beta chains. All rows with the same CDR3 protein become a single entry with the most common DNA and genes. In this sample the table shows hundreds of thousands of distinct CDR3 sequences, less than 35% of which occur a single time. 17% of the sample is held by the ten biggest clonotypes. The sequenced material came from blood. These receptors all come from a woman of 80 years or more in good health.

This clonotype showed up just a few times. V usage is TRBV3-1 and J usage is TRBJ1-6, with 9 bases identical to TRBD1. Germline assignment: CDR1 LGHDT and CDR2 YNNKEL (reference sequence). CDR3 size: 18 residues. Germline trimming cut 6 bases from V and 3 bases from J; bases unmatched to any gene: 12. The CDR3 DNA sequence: TGTGCCAGCAGGCGGGGCGTTACGACAGGGGGCTATAATTCACCCCTCCACTTT. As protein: CASRRGVTTGGYNSPLHF.

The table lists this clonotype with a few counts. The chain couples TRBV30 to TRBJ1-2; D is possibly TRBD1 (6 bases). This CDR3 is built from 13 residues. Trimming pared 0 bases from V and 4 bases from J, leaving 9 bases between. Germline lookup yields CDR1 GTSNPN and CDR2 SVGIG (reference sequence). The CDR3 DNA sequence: TGTGCCTGGAGTGTAGGGGGGCTCTATGGCTACACCTTC. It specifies CAWSVGGLYGYTF.

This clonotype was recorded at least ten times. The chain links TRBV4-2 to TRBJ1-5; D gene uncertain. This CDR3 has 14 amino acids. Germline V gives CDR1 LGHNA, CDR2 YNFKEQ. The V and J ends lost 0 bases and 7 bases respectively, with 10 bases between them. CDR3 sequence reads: CASSQDQRAQPQHF. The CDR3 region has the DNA TGTGCCAGCAGCCAAGACCAGAGGGCCCAGCCCCAGCATTTT.

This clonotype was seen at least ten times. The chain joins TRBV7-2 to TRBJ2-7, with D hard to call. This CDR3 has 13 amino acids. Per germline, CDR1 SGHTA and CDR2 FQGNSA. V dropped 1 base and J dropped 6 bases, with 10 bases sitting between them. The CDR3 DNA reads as TGTGCCAGCAGCTTAGAACAGAGTGGCGAGCAGTACTTC. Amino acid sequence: CASSLEQSGEQYF.

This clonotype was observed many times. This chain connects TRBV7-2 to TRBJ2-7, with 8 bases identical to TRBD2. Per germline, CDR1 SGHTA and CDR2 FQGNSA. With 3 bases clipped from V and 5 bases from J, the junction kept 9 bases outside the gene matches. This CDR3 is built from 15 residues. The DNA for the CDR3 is TGTGCCAGCAGCTTTACGACTAGCGTTTCCCACGAGCAGTACTTC. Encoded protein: CASSFTTSVSHEQYF.

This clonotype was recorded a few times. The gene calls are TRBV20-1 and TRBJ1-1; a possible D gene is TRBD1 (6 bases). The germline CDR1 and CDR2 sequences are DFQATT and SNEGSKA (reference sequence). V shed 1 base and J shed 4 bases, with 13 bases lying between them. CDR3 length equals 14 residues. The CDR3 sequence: CSARGAGVITEAFF. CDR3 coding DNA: TGCAGTGCTAGAGGCGCAGGGGTAATCACTGAAGCTTTCTTT.

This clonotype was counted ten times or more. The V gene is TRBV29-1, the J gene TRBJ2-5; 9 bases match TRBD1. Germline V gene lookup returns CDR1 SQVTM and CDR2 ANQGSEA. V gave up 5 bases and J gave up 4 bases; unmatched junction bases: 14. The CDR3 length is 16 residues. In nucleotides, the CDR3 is TGCAGCGTTTCCCAGGTCGGGACAGGGCCCCGAGAGACCCAGTACTTC. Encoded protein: CSVSQVGTGPRETQYF.

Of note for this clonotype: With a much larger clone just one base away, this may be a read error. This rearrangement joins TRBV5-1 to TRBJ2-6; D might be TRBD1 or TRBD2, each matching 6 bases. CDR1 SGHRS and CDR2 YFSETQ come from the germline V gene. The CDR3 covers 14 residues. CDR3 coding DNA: TGCGCCAGCAGAGGGGGGCGAGGGGCCAACGTCCGGACTTTC. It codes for CASRGGRGANVRTF.

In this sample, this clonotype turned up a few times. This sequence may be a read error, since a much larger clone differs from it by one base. The CDR3 loop is CASSLGGQGNYGHTF. The DNA of the CDR3 is TGTGCCAGCAGCTTAGGAGGACAGGGGAACTATGGCCACACCTTC. The gene calls are TRBV7-2 and TRBJ1-2; 9 nucleotides agree with TRBD1. Germline V gene lookup returns CDR1 SGHTA and CDR2 FQGNSA. CDR3 length: 15 amino acids.

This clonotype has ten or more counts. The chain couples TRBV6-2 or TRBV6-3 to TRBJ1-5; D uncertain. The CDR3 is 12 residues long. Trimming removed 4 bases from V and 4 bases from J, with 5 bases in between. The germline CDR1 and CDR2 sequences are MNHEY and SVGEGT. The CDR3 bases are TGTGCCAGCAGTTCCTTTAATCAGCCCCAGCATTTT. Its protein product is CASSSFNQPQHF.

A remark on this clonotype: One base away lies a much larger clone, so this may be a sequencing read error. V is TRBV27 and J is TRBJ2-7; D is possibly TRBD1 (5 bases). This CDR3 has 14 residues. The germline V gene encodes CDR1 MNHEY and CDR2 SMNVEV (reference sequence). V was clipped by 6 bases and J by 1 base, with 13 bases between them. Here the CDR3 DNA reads TGTGCCAGCAGGTTTGTGGGGCCGTCCTACGAGCAGTACTTC. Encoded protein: CASRFVGPSYEQYF.

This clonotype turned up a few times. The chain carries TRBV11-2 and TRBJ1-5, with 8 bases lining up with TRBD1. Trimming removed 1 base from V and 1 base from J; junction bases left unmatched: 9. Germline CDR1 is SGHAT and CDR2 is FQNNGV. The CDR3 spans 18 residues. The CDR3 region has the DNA TGTGCCAGCAGCTTAGGGTTAGGGGGACAGGCGAGCAATCAGCCCCAGCATTTT. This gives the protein CASSLGLGGQASNQPQHF.

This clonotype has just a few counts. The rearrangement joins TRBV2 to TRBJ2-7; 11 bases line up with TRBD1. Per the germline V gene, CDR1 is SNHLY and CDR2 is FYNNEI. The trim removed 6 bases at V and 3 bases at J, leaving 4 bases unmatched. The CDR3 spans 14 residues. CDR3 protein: CASRGTGGNYEQYF. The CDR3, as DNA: TGTGCCAGCAGGGGGACAGGGGGAAACTACGAGCAGTACTTC.

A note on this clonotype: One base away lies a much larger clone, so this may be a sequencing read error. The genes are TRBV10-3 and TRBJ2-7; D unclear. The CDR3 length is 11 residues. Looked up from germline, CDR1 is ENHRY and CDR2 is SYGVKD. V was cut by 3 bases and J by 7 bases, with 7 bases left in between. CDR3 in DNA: TGTGCCATCAGTGAACTCGAGGAGCAGTACTTC. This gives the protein CAISELEEQYF.

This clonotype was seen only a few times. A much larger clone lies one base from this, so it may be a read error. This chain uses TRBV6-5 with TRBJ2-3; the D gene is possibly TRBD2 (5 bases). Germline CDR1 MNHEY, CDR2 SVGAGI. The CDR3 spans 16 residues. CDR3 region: CAGSRYGVVFSDTQYF. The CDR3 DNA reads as TGTGCCGGCAGTCGGTACGGGGTGGTGTTCTCAGATACGCAGTATTTT.

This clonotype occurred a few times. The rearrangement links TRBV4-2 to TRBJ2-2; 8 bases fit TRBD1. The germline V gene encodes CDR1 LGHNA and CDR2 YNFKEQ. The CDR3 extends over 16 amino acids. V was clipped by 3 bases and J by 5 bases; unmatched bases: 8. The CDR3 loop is CASSQTTGGFTGELFF. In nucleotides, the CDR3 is TGTGCCAGCAGCCAGACTACAGGGGGGTTTACCGGGGAGCTGTTTTTT.

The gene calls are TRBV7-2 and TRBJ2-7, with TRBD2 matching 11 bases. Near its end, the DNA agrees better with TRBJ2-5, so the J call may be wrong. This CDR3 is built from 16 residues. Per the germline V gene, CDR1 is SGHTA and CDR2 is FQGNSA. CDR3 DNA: TGTGCCAGCAGCTTAGTACCGGGACTAGCGGTGGGGACCCAGTACTTC. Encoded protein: CASSLVPGLAVGTQYF.

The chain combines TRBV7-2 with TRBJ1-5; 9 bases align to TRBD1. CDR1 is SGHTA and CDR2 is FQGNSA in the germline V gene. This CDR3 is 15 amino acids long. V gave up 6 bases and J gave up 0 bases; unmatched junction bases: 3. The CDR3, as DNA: TGTGCCAGCAGTGTACAGGGGGCTAGCAATCAGCCCCAGCATTTT. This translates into CASSVQGASNQPQHF.

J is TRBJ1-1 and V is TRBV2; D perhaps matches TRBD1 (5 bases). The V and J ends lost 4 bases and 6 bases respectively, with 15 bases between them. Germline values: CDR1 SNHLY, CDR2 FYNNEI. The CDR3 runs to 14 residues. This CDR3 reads CASSVREGRAEAFF. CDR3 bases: TGTGCCAGCAGTGTCAGGGAGGGGCGAGCTGAAGCTTTCTTT.

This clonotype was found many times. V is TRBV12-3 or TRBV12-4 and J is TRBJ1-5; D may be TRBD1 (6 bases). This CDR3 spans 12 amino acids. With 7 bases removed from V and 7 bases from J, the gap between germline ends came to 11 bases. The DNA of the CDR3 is TGTGCCAGCACGGGACATGGACAGCCCCAGCATTTT. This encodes CASTGHGQPQHF.

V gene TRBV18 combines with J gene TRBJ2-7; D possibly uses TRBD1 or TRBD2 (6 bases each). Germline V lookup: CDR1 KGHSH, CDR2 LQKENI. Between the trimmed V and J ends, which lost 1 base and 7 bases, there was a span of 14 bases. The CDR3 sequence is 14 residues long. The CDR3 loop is CASSPQGGHNEQYF. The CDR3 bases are TGTGCCAGCTCACCACAAGGGGGGCACAATGAGCAGTACTTC.

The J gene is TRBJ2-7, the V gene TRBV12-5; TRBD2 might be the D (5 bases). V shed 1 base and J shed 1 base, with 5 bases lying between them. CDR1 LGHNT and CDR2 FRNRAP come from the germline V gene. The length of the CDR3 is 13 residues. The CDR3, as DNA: TGTGCTAGTGGTTTGGCGGGGTCCTACGAGCAGTACTTC. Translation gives CASGLAGSYEQYF.

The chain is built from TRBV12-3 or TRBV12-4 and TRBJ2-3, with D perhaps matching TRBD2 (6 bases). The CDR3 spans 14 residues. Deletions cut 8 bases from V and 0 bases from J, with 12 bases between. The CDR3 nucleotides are TGTGCCAGCGGGGACTTGACGAGCACAGATACGCAGTATTTT. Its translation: CASGDLTSTDTQYF.

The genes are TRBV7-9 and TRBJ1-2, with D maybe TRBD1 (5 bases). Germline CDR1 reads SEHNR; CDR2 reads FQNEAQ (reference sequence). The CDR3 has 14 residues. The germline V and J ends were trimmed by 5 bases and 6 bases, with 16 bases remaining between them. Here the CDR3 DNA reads TGTGCCAGCAGCCCCACGGGGCCCACGGATGGCTACACCTTC. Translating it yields CASSPTGPTDGYTF.

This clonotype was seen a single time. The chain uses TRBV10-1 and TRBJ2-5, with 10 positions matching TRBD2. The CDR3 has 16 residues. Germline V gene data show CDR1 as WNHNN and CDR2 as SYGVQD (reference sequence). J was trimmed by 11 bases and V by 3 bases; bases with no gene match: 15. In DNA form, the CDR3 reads TGCGCCAGCAGTGAAGGGGCTAGCGGGGGACACGATGAGCAGTACTTC. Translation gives CASSEGASGGHDEQYF.

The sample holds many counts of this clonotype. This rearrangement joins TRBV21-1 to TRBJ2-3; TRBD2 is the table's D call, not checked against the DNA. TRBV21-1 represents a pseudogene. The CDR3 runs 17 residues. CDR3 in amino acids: CASSKGGAGESTDTQYF. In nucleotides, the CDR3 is TGTGCCAGCAGCAAAGGAGGAGCGGGGGAAAGCACAGATACGCAGTATTTT.

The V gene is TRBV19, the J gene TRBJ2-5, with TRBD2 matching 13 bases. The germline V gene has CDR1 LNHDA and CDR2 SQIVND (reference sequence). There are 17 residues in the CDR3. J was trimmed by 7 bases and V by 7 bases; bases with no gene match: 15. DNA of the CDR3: TGTGCCAGTACCCCGACTAGCGGGGGGCTAGTCGCACGGACCCAGTACTTC. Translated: CASTPTSGGLVARTQYF. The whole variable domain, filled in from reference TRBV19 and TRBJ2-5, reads DGGITQSPKYLFRKEGQNVTLSCEQNLNHDAMYWYRQDPGQGLRLIYYSQIVNDFQKGDIAEGYSVSREKKESFPLTVTSAQKNPTAFYLCASTPTSGGLVARTQYFGPGTRLLVL.

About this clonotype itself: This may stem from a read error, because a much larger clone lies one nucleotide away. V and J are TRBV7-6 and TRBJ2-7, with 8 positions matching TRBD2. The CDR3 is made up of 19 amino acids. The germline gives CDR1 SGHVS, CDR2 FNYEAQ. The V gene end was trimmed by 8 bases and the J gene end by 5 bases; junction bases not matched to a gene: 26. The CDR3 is CASPRAGSGVIGRGDEQYF. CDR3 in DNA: TGTGCCAGCCCACGTGCGGGTAGCGGGGTTATCGGCCGAGGGGACGAGCAGTACTTC.

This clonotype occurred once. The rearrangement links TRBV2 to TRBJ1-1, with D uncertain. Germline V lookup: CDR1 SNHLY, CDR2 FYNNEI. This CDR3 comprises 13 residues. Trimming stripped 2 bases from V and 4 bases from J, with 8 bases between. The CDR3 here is CASSERVVTEAFF. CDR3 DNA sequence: TGTGCCAGCAGTGAAAGAGTAGTCACTGAAGCTTTCTTT.

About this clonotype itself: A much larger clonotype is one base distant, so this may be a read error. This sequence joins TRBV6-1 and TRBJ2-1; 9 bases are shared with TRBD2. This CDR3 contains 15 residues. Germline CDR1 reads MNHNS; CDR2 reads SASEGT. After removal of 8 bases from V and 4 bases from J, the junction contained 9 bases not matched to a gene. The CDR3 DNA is TGTGCCAGCGGGAAGGGGCGGGGGGGTTACAATGAGCAGTTCTTC. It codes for CASGKGRGGYNEQFF.

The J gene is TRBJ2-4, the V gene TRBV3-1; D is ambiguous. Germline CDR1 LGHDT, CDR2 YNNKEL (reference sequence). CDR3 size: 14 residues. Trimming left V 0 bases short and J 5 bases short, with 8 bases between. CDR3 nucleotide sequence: TGTGCCAGCAGCCAAGACGGATTCCAAAACATTCAGTACTTC. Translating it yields CASSQDGFQNIQYF. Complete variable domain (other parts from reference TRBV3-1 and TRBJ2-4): DTAVSQTPKYLVTQMGNDKSIKCEQNLGHDTMYWYKQDSKKFLKIMFSYNNKELIINETVPNRFSPKSPDKAHLNLHINSLELGDSAVYFCASSQDGFQNIQYFGAGTRLSVL.

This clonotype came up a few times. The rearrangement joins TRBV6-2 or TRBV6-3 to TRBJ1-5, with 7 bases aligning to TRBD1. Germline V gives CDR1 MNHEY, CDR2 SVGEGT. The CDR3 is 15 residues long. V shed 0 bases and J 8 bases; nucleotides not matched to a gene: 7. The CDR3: CASSYSIGGQEPQHF. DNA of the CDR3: TGTGCCAGCAGTTACTCGATCGGCGGACAGGAGCCCCAGCATTTT.